The 20 T cell receptor beta chains reported below all come from one sample, sequenced in a study of tumor and adjacent non-tumor tissue in lung cancer (dated by TCRdb to 2016 to 2019). Receptor amplification or capture employed multiplex PCR. The instrument given in TCRdb is Illumina HiSeq 2500. TCRbeta libraries were constructed through three rounds of nested PCR with primers (Table S4) according to protocols modified from ARM-PCR. TCRdb trimmed public reads at Q25 via fastp, called clones via MiXCR and kept in-frame beta chains. Rows are unified per CDR3 protein, each entry keeping the most common DNA and genes. For this sample there are under 150,000 distinct CDR3 sequences; 66% appear just once. About 13% of the sample is taken by the ten largest. RNA was isolated from bulk unsorted tissue, and RNA quality was assessed with a NanoDrop ND-1000 and an Agilent 2100. The sequenced sample consisted of lung tumor tissue. All receptors derive from a man aged 25-45 years with non-small cell lung cancer.

This clonotype has a handful of counts. The chain couples TRBV5-1 to TRBJ2-3, with 10 bases that match TRBD2. Germline trimming cut 1 base from V and 6 bases from J; bases unmatched to any gene: 2. Germline V gives CDR1 SGHRS, CDR2 YFSETQ. This CDR3 region has 14 residues. In nucleotides, the CDR3 is TGCGCCAGCAGCTTGAGCGGGAGGGGTGATACGCAGTATTTT. Protein product: CASSLSGRGDTQYF.

As concerns this clonotype: One base away lies a much larger clone, so this may be a sequencing read error. The gene calls are TRBV12-3 or TRBV12-4 and TRBJ1-6; a possible D gene is TRBD1 (5 bases). This CDR3 has 14 amino acids. The CDR3, as DNA: TGTGCCAACAGTTTTAGGGGAGGCAATTCACCCCTCCACTTT. It translates to CANSFRGGNSPLHF.

Details on this clonotype: Sequence at one end of the junction differs from germline and may be a read error. The gene calls are TRBV11-2 and TRBJ2-3, with unresolved D. CDR1 is SGHAT, CDR2 FQNNGV, per germline. This CDR3 is 12 amino acids long. In DNA form, the CDR3 reads TGTGCCGCGGCAGTGAGCACAGATACGCAATATTTT. Translation gives CAAAVSTDTQYF.

This clonotype appeared once. A much bigger clone sits one base away, suggesting this may be a read error. The rearrangement joins TRBV10-2 to TRBJ1-1; D unresolved. The CDR3 sequence is 13 residues long. Germline assignment: CDR1 WSHSY and CDR2 SAAADI. CDR3 amino acids: CANSGGRGTEAFF. The CDR3 region has the DNA TGCGCCAACAGTGGAGGGAGAGGCACTGAAGCTTTCTTT.

The chain recombines TRBV5-1 with TRBJ1-3; D remains unclear. Trimming stripped 6 bases from V and 4 bases from J, with 11 bases between. Germline values: CDR1 SGHRS, CDR2 YFSETQ. The CDR3 consists of 13 residues. CDR3 protein: CASTSEAGNTIYF. In DNA, the CDR3 is TGCGCCAGCACCTCAGAAGCGGGAAACACCATATATTTT.

This clonotype was detected many times. The V call is TRBV4-2, the J call TRBJ1-2; TRBD1 aligns across 8 bases. In germline, CDR1 is LGHNA, CDR2 YNFKEQ. Losses at the gene ends were 0 bases for V and 5 bases for J; bases not matched to a gene: 8. This CDR3 region has 16 residues. The CDR3 loop is CASSQDYRTGIYGYTF. For the CDR3, the DNA is TGTGCCAGCAGCCAAGATTACAGGACAGGGATATATGGCTACACCTTC.

On this clonotype itself: One junction end disagrees with the germline gene, perhaps due to a read error. The V gene is TRBV11-2, the J gene TRBJ2-3; D tentatively reads TRBD1 or TRBD2 (5 bases each). Germline V gene sequence: CDR1 SGHAT, CDR2 FQNNGV. The CDR3 runs to 17 residues. CDR3 in DNA: TGTGTCAGCAGCTCCCGGGCGAGGGCTAGGGGCACAGGTACGCAGTATTTT. This codes for CVSSSRARARGTGTQYF. The complete variable domain, with remaining parts taken from reference TRBV11-2 and TRBJ2-3, reads EAGVAQSPRYKIIEKRQSVAFWCNPISGHATLYWYQQILGQGPKLLIQFQNNGVVDDSQLPKDRFSAERLKGVDSTLKIQPAKLEDSAVYLCVSSSRARARGTGTQYFGPGTRLTVL.

This clonotype has just one count. Here the CDR3 omits its conserved ending phenylalanine or tryptophan, so a read error is the likely source. This rearrangement joins TRBV30 to TRBJ2-2; no reliable D call. The CDR3 has 13 amino acids. Germline V CDR1 and CDR2: GTSNPN, SVGIG (reference sequence). V lost 3 bases, J lost 2 bases, and 7 bases lay in between. CDR3 region: CAWSARNTGELFY. Written as DNA, the CDR3 is TGTGCCTGGAGCGCAAGAAACACCGGGGAGCTGTTTTAT.

In its sample, this clonotype was seen many times. The V and J genes are TRBV30 and TRBJ2-3; no clear D gene. Germline lookup yields CDR1 GTSNPN and CDR2 SVGIG (reference sequence). V shed 3 bases and J shed 6 bases, with 19 bases lying between them. The CDR3 contains 15 residues. CDR3 residues: CAWRQNPGLLDTQYF. DNA of the CDR3: TGTGCCTGGAGGCAAAACCCGGGCTTACTGGATACGCAGTATTTT.

The rearrangement joins TRBV20-1 to TRBJ2-1, with D perhaps matching TRBD2 (6 bases). Germline V lookup: CDR1 DFQATT, CDR2 SNEGSKA (reference sequence). The length of the CDR3 is 17 residues. Trimming stripped 6 bases from V and 3 bases from J, with 24 bases between. The CDR3 sequence: CSARLVGGRNHYNEQFF. The CDR3 nucleotides read TGCAGTGCGCGACTAGTGGGGGGTCGTAACCACTACAATGAGCAGTTCTTC.

Worth noting for this clonotype: This may be a read error: a much more frequent sequence differs by one nucleotide. V is TRBV5-4 and J is TRBJ1-6; a weak D match, TRBD1 (6 bases). This CDR3 is built from 15 residues. Germline assignment: CDR1 SGHNT and CDR2 YYREEE (reference sequence). CDR3 in amino acids: CASGLDSRNNSPLHF. The DNA of the CDR3 is TGTGCCAGCGGCTTGGACAGCCGAAATAATTCACCCCTCCACTTT. The entire variable domain, with the rest obtained from reference TRBV5-4 and TRBJ1-6, is as follows: ETGVTQSPTHLIKTRGQQVTLRCSSQSGHNTVSWYQQALGQGPQFIFQYYREEENGRGNFPPRFSGLQFPNYSSELNVNALELDDSALYLCASGLDSRNNSPLHFGNGTRLTVT.

In its sample, this clonotype was seen many times. The gene calls are TRBV20-1 and TRBJ2-7; D gene uncertain. The CDR3 spans 11 residues. V was pared by 1 base and J by 5 bases, with 6 bases between. CDR1 DFQATT and CDR2 SNEGSKA come from the germline V gene (reference sequence). CDR3 protein: CSARADDEQYF. The CDR3 DNA reads as TGCAGTGCTAGAGCGGACGACGAGCAGTACTTC.

This clonotype was recorded many times. The CDR3 region is CARSLDAGPFSYNEQFF. The CDR3 nucleotides read TGTGCCAGAAGCTTGGACGCAGGACCCTTTTCCTACAATGAGCAGTTCTTC. V and J are TRBV5-3 and TRBJ2-1, with D uncertain. TRBV5-3 is labeled an ORF, and its function is uncertain. The germline V and J ends were trimmed by 0 bases and 1 base, with 14 bases remaining between them. The CDR3 sequence is 17 residues long.

In this sample, this clonotype turned up a few times. This sequence may be a read error, since a much larger clone differs from it by one base. The chain is built from TRBV11-1 and TRBJ1-1; D ambiguous. CDR1 and CDR2 from the germline V gene are SGHAT and FQDESV (reference sequence). The CDR3 totals 12 residues. V was shortened by 2 bases and J by 10 bases, with 11 bases between the two germline ends. The CDR3 nucleotides read TGTGCCAGCAGCTTACCCTCTCGAACAGCTTTCTTT. Protein: CASSLPSRTAFF.

V gene TRBV11-3 combines with J gene TRBJ2-6; D ambiguous. V was pared by 7 bases and J by 0 bases, with 10 bases between. The CDR3 runs to 15 residues. Germline loops: CDR1 SGHNT, CDR2 YENEEA. CDR3: CASIHIRSGANVLTF. Here the CDR3 DNA reads TGTGCCAGCATCCACATCCGCTCTGGGGCCAACGTCCTGACTTTC.

As regards this clonotype: At one end, the junction sequence differs from germline, possibly due to a read error. The chain is built from TRBV11-2 and TRBJ2-1; the D gene is possibly TRBD2 (5 bases). This CDR3 contains 12 residues. The germline V gene encodes CDR1 SGHAT and CDR2 FQNNGV. Here the CDR3 reads CVSSLDRDEQFF. CDR3 bases: TGTGTCAGCAGCTTAGATCGGGATGAGCAGTTTTTC.

The chain carries TRBV29-1 and TRBJ1-1; D remains unclear. Per germline, CDR1 SQVTM and CDR2 ANQGSEA. The CDR3 length is 14 residues. CDR3 nucleotide sequence: TGCAGAGTGCGAACTAAAGGGAGTAGAGCTGAAGCTTTCTTT. This encodes CRVRTKGSRAEAFF.

The genes are TRBV4-2 and TRBJ2-7, with 8 bases aligning to TRBD2. CDR3 length equals 16 residues. Germline loops: CDR1 LGHNA, CDR2 YNFKEQ. V lost 6 bases, J lost 4 bases, and 14 bases stayed unmatched. CDR3 in DNA: TGTGCCAGCAGAGCATCATTTGCGGGGGGTGGATACGAGCAGTACTTC. Its protein is CASRASFAGGGYEQYF.

With respect to this clonotype: Germline and junction disagree at one end, which may indicate a read error. The chain employs TRBV4-2 and TRBJ2-2; possible D gene TRBD2, 6 bases. The CDR3 has 19 residues. The V gene's germline CDR1 is LGHNA and CDR2 YNFKEQ. CDR3 region: CVSSQEPPGANGSTGELFF. In DNA form, the CDR3 reads TGTGTCAGCAGCCAAGAACCCCCCGGGGCCAACGGGAGCACCGGGGAGCTGTTTTTT.

Points on this clonotype: Relative to the germline gene, one junction end is altered; a read error may explain this. This CDR3 is CTSRGTGQSKHF. In nucleotides, the CDR3 is TGTACCAGCAGAGGAACAGGTCAGTCCAAGCATTTT. The V gene is TRBV6-5, the J gene TRBJ1-5; the D gene is possibly TRBD1 (5 bases). Germline V gene sequence: CDR1 MNHEY, CDR2 SVGAGI. CDR3 size: 12 residues.